These T cell receptor beta chains were read from a single sample in a study of response to subunit inactivated influenza vaccine. A single record per CDR3 protein comes from TCRdb applying MiXCR to the RT-PCR reads. Among under 800,000 distinct CDR3 sequences, more than 11% were seen once, and the ten largest hold approximately 7%. The sample consisted of PBMCs from blood, taken approximately 15 days before vaccination. These receptor sequences come from a man aged 45-65 years who received an inactivated influenza vaccine. The CDR3 runs from the conserved cysteine through the conserved F or W. Fields, in order: clone size, V gene, D gene, CDR3 length, J gene, CDR3 DNA, CDR3 protein. The D gene is left open where the match is weak. Only part of the rows carry a size: once, few, many, or a class if the clone is expanded.

abundance: .
v_gene: TRBV5-5
d_gene: TRBD1
len: 18
j_gene: TRBJ1-2
CDR3nt: TGTGCCAGCAGCTTGGCGGGACAGGGGTTATCTAAATCCTATGGCTACACCTTC
CDR3aa: CASSLAGQGLSKSYGYTF

abundance: few
v_gene: TRBV20-1
d_gene: .
len: 12
j_gene: TRBJ1-5
CDR3nt: TGCAGTGCCGGAGCAGGGAGTGGGACCCAGCATTTT
CDR3aa: CSAGAGSGTQHF

abundance: .
v_gene: TRBV30
d_gene: .
len: 16
j_gene: TRBJ2-1
CDR3nt: TGTGCCTGGAGTGATGACCCCGGGGTAGGAGACAATGAGCAGTTCTTC
CDR3aa: CAWSDDPGVGDNEQFF

abundance: .
v_gene: TRBV6-2/TRBV6-3
d_gene: .
len: 12
j_gene: TRBJ1-1
CDR3nt: TGTGCCACCCAAACCGTGAACACTGAAGCTTTCTTT
CDR3aa: CATQTVNTEAFF

abundance: .
v_gene: TRBV14
d_gene: .
len: 12
j_gene: TRBJ2-7
CDR3nt: TGTGCCAGCAGCCAATTTAGGGGGGAGCAGTACTTC
CDR3aa: CASSQFRGEQYF

abundance: few
v_gene: TRBV7-9
d_gene: TRBD1
len: 16
j_gene: TRBJ2-6
CDR3nt: TGTGCCAGCAGCTGGACAGGGGGCACTGGGGCCAACGTCCTGACTTTC
CDR3aa: CASSWTGGTGANVLTF

abundance: many
v_gene: TRBV7-2
d_gene: .
len: 15
j_gene: TRBJ2-3
CDR3nt: TGTGCCAGCAGCTTAGAGTGGACTAGCACAGATACGCAGTATTTT
CDR3aa: CASSLEWTSTDTQYF

abundance: .
v_gene: TRBV7-9
d_gene: .
len: 17
j_gene: TRBJ2-7
CDR3nt: TGTGCCAGCAGCTCCTTCCGGGGGGCCACGGCGGTTTACGAGCAGTACTTC
CDR3aa: CASSSFRGATAVYEQYF

abundance: .
v_gene: TRBV7-2
d_gene: .
len: 16
j_gene: TRBJ2-5
CDR3nt: TGTGCCAGCAGCATCCTTCCGGGACTCTCCAAAGAGACCCAGTACTTC
CDR3aa: CASSILPGLSKETQYF

abundance: few
v_gene: TRBV12-3/TRBV12-4
d_gene: .
len: 12
j_gene: TRBJ1-2
CDR3nt: TGTGCCAGCAGTTTACCGGGGAAAGGGTACACCTTC
CDR3aa: CASSLPGKGYTF

abundance: few
v_gene: TRBV18
d_gene: .
len: 16
j_gene: TRBJ1-1
CDR3nt: TGTGCCAGCTCACCAAACCAGAATACTCTGAACACTGAAGCTTTCTTT
CDR3aa: CASSPNQNTLNTEAFF

abundance: .
v_gene: TRBV25-1
d_gene: .
len: 14
j_gene: TRBJ2-1
CDR3nt: TGTGCCAGCAGTGAAACGGGGGACAACAATGAGCAGTTCTTC
CDR3aa: CASSETGDNNEQFF

abundance: many
v_gene: TRBV6-5
d_gene: .
len: 16
j_gene: TRBJ2-1
CDR3nt: TGTGCCAGCAGTTACTCCAAAGCAGGGATGTACAATGAGCAGTTCTTC
CDR3aa: CASSYSKAGMYNEQFF

abundance: .
v_gene: TRBV12-3/TRBV12-4
d_gene: .
len: 13
j_gene: TRBJ1-2
CDR3nt: TGTGCCAGCACCCCGACAGGCCCAGGGGGCTACACCTTC
CDR3aa: CASTPTGPGGYTF

abundance: few
v_gene: TRBV27
d_gene: .
len: 14
j_gene: TRBJ1-4
CDR3nt: TGTGCCAGCAGTTTTTCAGGGTTGGGTGAAAAACTGTTTTTT
CDR3aa: CASSFSGLGEKLFF

abundance: many
v_gene: TRBV28
d_gene: TRBD2
len: 22
j_gene: TRBJ2-2
CDR3nt: TGTGCCAGCAGTTCCGTCGTCTCCTCCGTAACTAGCGGGAGGGCCGGTGGCGGGGAGCTGTTTTTT
CDR3aa: CASSSVVSSVTSGRAGGGELFF

abundance: few
v_gene: TRBV6-5
d_gene: .
len: 15
j_gene: TRBJ2-1
CDR3nt: TGTGCCAGCAGTTACACAGTGGGTACCTACAATGAGCAGTTCTTC
CDR3aa: CASSYTVGTYNEQFF

abundance: .
v_gene: TRBV13
d_gene: TRBD2
len: 14
j_gene: TRBJ2-3
CDR3nt: TGTGCCAGCAGCCCGACTAGCCTCACAGATACGCAGTATTTT
CDR3aa: CASSPTSLTDTQYF

abundance: .
v_gene: TRBV15
d_gene: .
len: 12
j_gene: TRBJ1-6
CDR3nt: TGTGCCACCAGCAGAGATGGTTCACCCCTCCACTTT
CDR3aa: CATSRDGSPLHF

abundance: few
v_gene: TRBV27
d_gene: .
len: 15
j_gene: TRBJ2-1
CDR3nt: TGTGCCAGCAGTTTATCGAAGAGACTCAGCAATGAGCAGTTCTTC
CDR3aa: CASSLSKRLSNEQFF

abundance: few
v_gene: TRBV18
d_gene: .
len: 15
j_gene: TRBJ2-5
CDR3nt: TGTGCCAGCTCACCTCAATGGACGAGCCTTGTGACCCAGTACTTC
CDR3aa: CASSPQWTSLVTQYF

abundance: .
v_gene: TRBV7-6
d_gene: TRBD2
len: 16
j_gene: TRBJ2-3
CDR3nt: TGTGCCAGCAGCTTAATGAGCGGGGGGGCCGCGGATACGCAGTATTTT
CDR3aa: CASSLMSGGAADTQYF

abundance: .
v_gene: TRBV2
d_gene: .
len: 10
j_gene: TRBJ2-7
CDR3nt: TGTGCCAGCAGTGAGAGCGAGCAGTACTTC
CDR3aa: CASSESEQYF

abundance: many
v_gene: TRBV4-3
d_gene: .
len: 15
j_gene: TRBJ2-1
CDR3nt: TGCGCCAGCAGCCAAACTGAAGCCTCCTACAATGAGCAGTTCTTC
CDR3aa: CASSQTEASYNEQFF